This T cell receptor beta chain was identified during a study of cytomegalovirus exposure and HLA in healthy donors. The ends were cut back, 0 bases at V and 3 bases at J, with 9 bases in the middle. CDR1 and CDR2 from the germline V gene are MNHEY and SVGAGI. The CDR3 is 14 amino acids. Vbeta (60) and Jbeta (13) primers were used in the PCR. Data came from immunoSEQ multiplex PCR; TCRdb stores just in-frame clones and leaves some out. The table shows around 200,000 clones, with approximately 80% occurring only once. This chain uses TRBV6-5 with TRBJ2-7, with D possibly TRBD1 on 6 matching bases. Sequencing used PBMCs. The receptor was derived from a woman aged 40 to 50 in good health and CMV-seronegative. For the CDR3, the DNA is TGTGCCAGCAGTTACTCGAGCAGGGGCTACGAGCAGTACTTC. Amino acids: CASSYSSRGYEQYF.